The rows below give T cell receptor beta chains drawn from one sample of a study of cytomegalovirus exposure and HLA in healthy donors. Generated by immunoSEQ multiplex PCR, the TCRdb table keeps only in-frame clones and is missing some. The table lists about 130,000 clones, approximately 82% of them singletons, with 20% in the top ten. Sequencing was carried out using PBMCs. The origin of the receptors is a man between 18 and 29 years old in good health and CMV-seropositive. CDR3s include the opening cysteine and the closing phenylalanine or tryptophan. Each record gives: J gene, D gene, clone size, V gene, CDR3 protein, CDR3 DNA. The D gene is left open where the match is weak. Clone size is stated in some rows and not others, as once, few, many or a class when expanded.

J: TRBJ2-2; D: .; size: .; V: TRBV10-3; CDR3: CAIGQRAVNTGELFF; DNA: TGTGCCATCGGCCAAAGAGCGGTGAACACCGGGGAGCTGTTTTTT
J: TRBJ2-1; D: TRBD2; size: .; V: TRBV5-5; CDR3: CASSRTSGGGNEQFF; DNA: TGTGCCAGCAGCCGTACTAGCGGGGGAGGAAATGAGCAGTTCTTC
J: TRBJ2-3; D: TRBD1; size: .; V: TRBV6-5; CDR3: CASSYGTGVDTQYF; DNA: TGTGCCAGCAGTTACGGGACAGGGGTCGATACGCAGTATTTT
J: TRBJ1-2; D: .; size: .; V: TRBV6-5; CDR3: CASSQGIYGYTF; DNA: TGTGCCAGCAGTCAGGGTATCTATGGCTACACCTTC
J: TRBJ2-7; D: .; size: .; V: TRBV10-3; CDR3: CAITPSAAGSYEQYF; DNA: TGTGCCATCACTCCAAGCGCCGCCGGGTCCTACGAGCAGTACTTC
J: TRBJ2-5; D: TRBD2; size: .; V: TRBV7-7; CDR3: CASSLTGGPQETQYF; DNA: TGTGCCAGCAGCTTAACGGGGGGGCCCCAAGAGACCCAGTACTTC
J: TRBJ2-7; D: .; size: .; V: TRBV30; CDR3: CAMGSSYEQYF; DNA: TGTGCGATGGGGAGCTCCTACGAGCAGTACTTC
J: TRBJ2-3; D: TRBD2; size: .; V: TRBV28; CDR3: CASRHSGGAADTQYF; DNA: TGTGCCAGCAGACACAGCGGGGGGGCCGCAGATACGCAGTATTTT
J: TRBJ1-5; D: .; size: .; V: TRBV7-9; CDR3: CASRAPGQSEPQHF; DNA: TGTGCCAGCAGGGCACCGGGACAATCGGAGCCCCAGCATTTT
J: TRBJ2-1; D: .; size: .; V: TRBV10-3; CDR3: CAIRTPSINEQFF; DNA: TGTGCCATCCGGACTCCTAGTATCAATGAGCAGTTCTTC
J: TRBJ1-5; D: TRBD1; size: .; V: TRBV4-1; CDR3: CASSQETGGSFQPQHF; DNA: TGCGCCAGCAGCCAAGAAACAGGGGGCTCATTTCAGCCCCAGCATTTT
J: TRBJ2-7; D: TRBD2; size: once; V: TRBV2; CDR3: CASSYAGTSGYEQYF; DNA: TGTGCCAGCAGCTATGCCGGGACTAGCGGCTACGAGCAGTACTTC
J: TRBJ2-1; D: .; size: .; V: TRBV11-2; CDR3: CASSLGPGSGNEQFF; DNA: TGTGCCAGCAGCTTAGGACCCGGTAGCGGCAATGAGCAGTTCTTC
J: TRBJ2-5; D: .; size: once; V: TRBV11-2; CDR3: CASSPVETQYF; DNA: TGTGCCAGCAGCCCGGTGGAGACCCAGTACTTC
J: TRBJ2-7; D: TRBD2; size: .; V: TRBV6-6; CDR3: CASSYGLAGYEQYF; DNA: TGTGCCAGCAGTTACGGACTAGCGGGCTACGAGCAGTACTTC
J: TRBJ1-1; D: .; size: few; V: TRBV6-6; CDR3: CASSQTEAFF; DNA: TGTGCCAGCAGTCAAACAGAAGCTTTCTTT
J: TRBJ1-5; D: .; size: .; V: TRBV28; CDR3: CASKARGVGVYQPQHF; DNA: TGTGCCTCGAAGGCCCGCGGGGTGGGGGTATACCAGCCCCAGCATTTT
J: TRBJ2-1; D: .; size: .; V: TRBV6-5; CDR3: CASSLPSGEQFF; DNA: TGTGCCAGCAGTTTACCTTCAGGGGAGCAGTTCTTC
J: TRBJ1-1; D: TRBD1; size: .; V: TRBV6-6; CDR3: CASSPQGAQTEAFF; DNA: TGTGCCAGCAGTCCCCAGGGGGCCCAAACTGAAGCTTTCTTT
J: TRBJ2-1; D: TRBD2; size: .; V: TRBV18; CDR3: CASSPLPSGDEQFF; DNA: TGTGCCAGCTCACCACTCCCTAGCGGTGATGAGCAGTTCTTC
J: TRBJ2-6; D: .; size: .; V: TRBV2; CDR3: CASLSSVGVSGANVLTF; DNA: TGTGCCAGCCTGAGTAGCGTTGGTGTCTCTGGGGCCAACGTCCTGACTTTC
J: TRBJ2-1; D: .; size: .; V: TRBV10-1; CDR3: CASSESGRDNEQFF; DNA: TGCGCCAGCAGTGAGTCGGGCAGGGACAATGAGCAGTTCTTC
J: TRBJ1-4; D: .; size: few; V: TRBV10-3; CDR3: CAISDSATNEKLFF; DNA: TGTGCCATCAGTGACAGTGCAACTAATGAAAAACTGTTTTTT
J: TRBJ1-5; D: .; size: .; V: TRBV5-8; CDR3: CASSRRGPDQPQHF; DNA: TGTGCCAGCAGCCGCAGGGGTCCGGATCAGCCCCAGCATTTT
J: TRBJ2-2; D: .; size: .; V: TRBV7-9; CDR3: CASSPLYELFF; DNA: TGTGCCAGCAGCCCCCTGTATGAGCTGTTTTTT
J: TRBJ1-2; D: TRBD1; size: .; V: TRBV9; CDR3: CASSVDPLQGPRQLGYTF; DNA: TGTGCCAGCAGCGTAGACCCCCTACAGGGGCCCCGTCAGCTGGGCTACACCTTC
J: TRBJ2-1; D: .; size: .; V: TRBV11-3; CDR3: CASSVSGGNEQFF; DNA: TGTGCCAGCAGCGTCTCCGGGGGTAATGAGCAGTTCTTC